These T cell receptor beta chains were read from a single sample in a study of T-cell reconstitution after alpha-beta-depleted transplantation in children. TCRdb fed the PCR reads into MiXCR, producing one record per CDR3 protein. This sample has roughly 70,000 distinct CDR3 sequences, with around 4.7% found just once. The sample here was PBMCs, mostly from graft donor cells, taken 180 days after TCRalphabeta/CD19-depleted stem cell transplant. Receptor source: a boy under two years old who had a stem cell transplant for acute myeloid leukemia, so the T cells may come from the graft donor. Each CDR3 is given with its conserved first and last residue. A D gene is named only where the DNA matches it firmly. Expanded clones get a size class; other rows say once, few or many, or leave the size out.

j_gene,abundance,v_gene,d_gene,CDR3aa,CDR3nt
TRBJ1-2,many,TRBV25-1,NA,CASSALGGATDGYTF,TGTGCCAGCAGTGCCTTGGGGGGGGCGACGGATGGCTACACCTTC
TRBJ2-1,many,TRBV20-1,TRBD2,CSGRERGAYNEQFF,TGCAGTGGACGAGAACGGGGGGCCTACAATGAGCAGTTCTTC
TRBJ1-5,many,TRBV12-3/TRBV12-4,NA,CASSFEGWTKDFEDQPQHF,TGTGCCAGCAGTTTTGAGGGGTGGACAAAGGACTTCGAAGATCAGCCCCAGCATTTT
TRBJ1-4,many,TRBV5-8,TRBD1,CASRTGGLVPEKLFF,TGTGCCAGCAGAACAGGGGGCTTGGTGCCTGAAAAACTGTTTTTT
TRBJ2-5,many,TRBV12-3/TRBV12-4,NA,CASSVQGRKETQYF,TGTGCCAGCAGCGTACAGGGGAGGAAAGAGACCCAGTACTTC
TRBJ2-1,NA,TRBV2,NA,CASSETPYNEQFF,TGTGCCAGCAGTGAGACCCCTTACAATGAGCAGTTCTTC
TRBJ1-5,many,TRBV3-1,NA,CASSHRLGKQPQHF,TGTGCCAGCAGCCATAGATTGGGGAAACAGCCCCAGCATTTT
TRBJ1-1,many,TRBV7-9,NA,CASSLIASEAFF,TGTGCCAGCAGCTTAATTGCATCTGAAGCTTTCTTT
TRBJ2-1,many,TRBV7-2,NA,CASGTGTYNEQFF,TGTGCCAGCGGTACCGGGACCTACAATGAGCAGTTCTTC
TRBJ2-3,many,TRBV20-1,TRBD1,CSAVQGNGDTQYF,TGCAGTGCTGTACAGGGGAATGGGGATACGCAGTATTTT
TRBJ2-3,many,TRBV3-1,NA,CASSQEWGKTDTQYF,TGTGCCAGCAGCCAAGAATGGGGGAAGACAGATACGCAGTACTTT
TRBJ1-1,many,TRBV29-1,NA,CSVSPLRNTEAFF,TGCAGCGTTTCCCCACTCCGGAACACTGAAGCTTTCTTT
TRBJ1-5,many,TRBV24-1,TRBD1,CATSGPGQGPQPQHF,TGTGCCACCAGTGGGCCGGGACAGGGACCTCAGCCCCAGCATTTT
TRBJ2-7,many,TRBV7-9,NA,CASSFEEGVYYEQYF,TGTGCCAGCAGCTTCGAAGAGGGGGTCTACTACGAGCAGTACTTC
TRBJ2-1,many,TRBV11-2,TRBD1,CASSPTGASYNEQFF,TGTGCCAGCAGCCCAACAGGGGCCTCCTACAATGAGCAGTTCTTC
TRBJ2-2,many,TRBV11-2,TRBD2,CASSQGLAVNTGELFF,TGTGCCAGCAGCCAAGGACTAGCGGTCAACACCGGGGAGCTGTTTTTT
TRBJ1-2,many,TRBV24-1,NA,CATSDFCSVYGYTF,TGTGCCACCAGTGATTTTTGCAGCGTCTATGGCTACACCTTC
TRBJ2-1,many,TRBV7-3,NA,CASSPQAGLAYEQFF,TGTGCCAGCAGCCCACAGGCGGGCCTTGCGTATGAGCAGTTCTTC
TRBJ1-5,many,TRBV5-5,NA,CASSFTFQPYQPQHF,TGTGCCAGCAGCTTTACTTTCCAGCCATATCAGCCCCAGCATTTT
TRBJ2-3,many,TRBV11-2,TRBD2,CASSLSGTKSDTQYF,TGTGCCAGCAGCCTCTCCGGGACTAAGTCAGATACGCAGTATTTT
TRBJ1-5,many,TRBV11-3,NA,CASSLPGQPQHF,TGTGCCAGCAGCTTACCAGGTCAGCCCCAGCATTTT
TRBJ1-1,many,TRBV6-5,TRBD1,CASTYRTGGTEAFF,TGTGCCAGCACATACAGGACAGGGGGCACTGAAGCTTTCTTT
TRBJ2-1,many,TRBV6-5,NA,CASGGADYNEQFF,TGTGCCAGCGGGGGCGCCGATTACAATGAGCAGTTCTTC
TRBJ1-5,many,TRBV29-1,NA,CSVEGGSGQPQHF,TGCAGCGTTGAAGGGGGTTCGGGTCAGCCCCAGCATTTT
TRBJ2-3,many,TRBV10-3,NA,CAIRRADNTDTQYF,TGTGCCATCAGGAGGGCCGACAACACAGATACGCAGTATTTT
TRBJ2-2,many,TRBV20-1,NA,CSARDITGELFF,TGCAGTGCTAGGGATATAACCGGGGAGCTGTTTTTT
TRBJ2-7,many,TRBV7-6,TRBD1,CASSLGTGSYEQYF,TGTGCCAGCAGCTTGGGGACAGGGTCCTACGAGCAGTACTTC
TRBJ2-2,many,TRBV20-1,NA,CSARGHREPTGELFF,TGCAGTGCTAGAGGGCACAGGGAACCAACCGGGGAGCTGTTTTTT
TRBJ1-1,few,TRBV11-2,NA,CASSPQTEAFF,TGTGCCAGCAGCCCCCAAACTGAAGCTTTCTTT
TRBJ2-1,many,TRBV7-3,NA,CASSLTGTRHNEQFF,TGTGCCAGCAGCTTGACAGGGACTAGGCACAATGAGCAGTTCTTC
TRBJ1-4,many,TRBV6-5,NA,CASRADSPRSEKLFF,TGTGCCAGCAGGGCGGACAGCCCCAGGAGTGAAAAACTGTTTTTT
TRBJ1-2,many,TRBV20-1,NA,CSARVGTDYGYTF,TGCAGTGCTAGAGTCGGGACGGACTATGGCTACACCTTC
TRBJ2-1,many,TRBV6-1,NA,CASSEGWGRPSYNEQFF,TGTGCCAGCAGTGAAGGATGGGGAAGGCCCTCCTACAATGAGCAGTTCTTC
TRBJ2-1,many,TRBV5-1,TRBD2,CASSPGASGEDEQFF,TGCGCCAGCAGCCCAGGGGCTAGCGGGGAAGATGAGCAGTTCTTC
TRBJ2-1,many,TRBV9,TRBD2,CASSGLAGVSEQFF,TGTGCCAGCAGCGGACTAGCGGGGGTTTCTGAGCAGTTCTTC
TRBJ1-1,many,TRBV5-1,NA,CASSLATIGTSYTEAFF,TGCGCCAGCAGCTTGGCTACGATAGGGACATCATACACTGAAGCTTTCTTT
TRBJ2-5,many,TRBV12-3/TRBV12-4,TRBD2,CASSTTSDWGETQYF,TGTGCCAGCAGCACGACTAGCGACTGGGGAGAGACCCAGTACTTC
TRBJ2-5,many,TRBV5-6,TRBD1,CASRGRGLETQYF,TGTGCCAGCCGAGGCAGGGGGTTGGAGACCCAGTACTTC
TRBJ2-1,many,TRBV7-2,NA,CASSLAPGLRMNEQFF,TGTGCCAGCAGCTTAGCCCCGGGACTCCGGATGAATGAGCAGTTCTTC
TRBJ1-1,many,TRBV18,NA,CASSPLQSREKGEAFF,TGTGCCAGCTCACCACTTCAGTCTCGGGAGAAGGGTGAAGCTTTCTTT